This T cell receptor (beta chain) originates from a study of T cell repertoires in cytomegalovirus infection. Study-wide results and caveats: Cumulative frequency of public TCR beta families picked out carriers of CMV plus the relevant HLA.

The CDR3 loop spans 13 amino acids. Trimming stripped 4 bases from V and 6 bases from J, with 12 bases between. Germline V lookup: CDR1 MGHRA, CDR2 YSYEKL. One entry per CDR3 protein, called by TCRdb with MiXCR from the reads. The sample lists about 310,000 distinct CDR3 sequences; under 20% were seen once. In this sample, this clonotype turned up a few times. Antigen specificity is unknown. The sequence was obtained from a human donor in good health (CMV status not recorded). Some clones in this sample may be carry-over from other donors' samples. What was sequenced was PBMCs. The chain combines TRBV4-1 with TRBJ1-1, with D possibly matching TRBD1 (5 bases). Here the CDR3 reads CASSPGQSPEAFF. In nucleotides, the CDR3 is TGCGCCAGCAGCCCCGGACAATCCCCTGAAGCTTTCTTT.